A single sample is the source of the 27 T cell receptor beta chains below, sequenced in a study of blood T cell repertoires in COVID-19. Measured with immunoSEQ multiplex PCR; TCRdb has only the in-frame clones, and not every one. Altogether approximately 300,000 clones are present, more than 80% being singletons, with the ten largest covering around 6%. The specimen sequenced was peripheral blood. The receptors here all came from a man between 18 and 35 years old who had recovered from COVID-19.

This chain uses TRBV5-1 with TRBJ1-1; maybe TRBD1 (6 bases). The CDR3 consists of 15 residues. V lost 6 bases to trimming and J lost 0 bases, with 15 bases between them. CDR1 is SGHRS and CDR2 is YFSETQ in the germline V gene. CDR3 bases: TGCGCCAGCACGTTACCTGGGACACTGAACACTGAAGCTTTCTTT. Translating it yields CASTLPGTLNTEAFF.

In its sample, this clone was seen once. The genes are TRBV18 and TRBJ1-5, with a possible D match to TRBD1 (5 bases). Germline CDR1 and CDR2: KGHSH and LQKENI. V gave up 1 base and J gave up 4 bases, with 17 bases separating them. The CDR3 extends over 17 amino acids. In DNA form, the CDR3 reads TGTGCCAGCTCACCACGGGGGGGACCGCATGGGAATCAGCCCCAGCATTTT. It codes for CASSPRGGPHGNQPQHF.

This clone has just one count. This rearrangement joins TRBV7-6 to TRBJ2-3; 10 positions agree with TRBD1. The junction had 10 bases not matched to a gene; V was cut back by 4 bases and J by 6 bases. Germline assignment: CDR1 SGHVS and CDR2 FNYEAQ. The CDR3 is 16 amino acids. CDR3 residues: CASSSPDRGGADTQYF. The CDR3 coding sequence is TGTGCCAGCAGCTCCCCGGACAGGGGGGGGGCCGATACGCAGTATTTT.

The chain combines TRBV21-1 with TRBJ2-2; the table's D call, TRBD2, was not checked against the DNA. TRBV21-1 constitutes a pseudogene. The CDR3 sequence is 14 residues long. This CDR3 is CASSSLPGYGELFF. DNA of the CDR3: TGTGCCAGCAGCTCGCTTCCGGGGTACGGGGAGCTGTTTTTT.

The chain employs TRBV11-3 and TRBJ2-7, with TRBD1 identical over 7 bases. CDR3 length: 13 residues. The J segment lost 7 bases and the V segment lost 3 bases, leaving 6 bases of the junction unmatched. The germline CDR1 and CDR2 sequences are SGHNT and YENEEA. The CDR3 loop reads CASSFLTGQEQYF. CDR3 DNA: TGTGCCAGCAGCTTCCTGACAGGGCAAGAGCAGTACTTC.

The chain couples TRBV5-6 to TRBJ1-2; D is unresolved. CDR3 length equals 13 residues. Deletions cut 0 bases from V and 8 bases from J, with 11 bases between. Germline loops: CDR1 SGHDT, CDR2 YYEEEE. CDR3 nucleotide sequence: TGTGCCAGCAGCTTGGAGAGGAAGAGGGGCTACACCTTC. It encodes CASSLERKRGYTF.

This clone was seen only a few times. V is TRBV18 and J is TRBJ2-2; D is possibly TRBD1 (6 bases). The CDR3 totals 16 residues. V lost 0 bases and J lost 7, with 15 bases in between. The germline V gene encodes CDR1 KGHSH and CDR2 LQKENI. DNA of the CDR3: TGTGCCAGCTCACCACCGGTTTCTGGGGGCGGCGGGGAGCTGTTTTTT. Translated: CASSPPVSGGGGELFF.

The chain recombines TRBV6-6 with TRBJ2-2, with a possible D match to TRBD1 (6 bases). Germline V gives CDR1 MNHNY, CDR2 SVGAGI (reference sequence). The CDR3 is 13 residues long. The V gene lost 7 bases and the J gene lost 3 bases, with 9 bases spanning the gap. The CDR3 loop is CASKQGDTGELFF. The CDR3 coding sequence is TGTGCCAGCAAACAGGGCGACACCGGGGAGCTGTTTTTT.

The gene calls are TRBV6-5 and TRBJ2-7; TRBD1 agrees at 11 bases. In germline, CDR1 is MNHEY, CDR2 SVGAGI. The CDR3 is 14 amino acids. After removal of 4 bases from V and 6 bases from J, the junction contained 5 bases not matched to a gene. The CDR3 nucleotides are TGTGCCAGCAGTTCGGACAGGGGGCTGGTCGAGCAGTACTTC. Residues: CASSSDRGLVEQYF.

The sample holds one count of this clone. The chain joins TRBV7-2 to TRBJ1-2; D call uncertain. Trimming left V 1 base short and J 2 bases short, with 14 bases between. The CDR3 runs 16 residues. Germline lookup yields CDR1 SGHTA and CDR2 FQGNSA. As DNA, the CDR3 is TGTACCAGCAGCTTAGGAGGCGGGAACCTCAACTATGGCTACACCTTC. Protein sequence: CTSSLGGGNLNYGYTF.

The V gene is TRBV4-1, the J gene TRBJ1-2, with TRBD1 matching over 8 bases. The CDR3 covers 13 residues. The V gene end was trimmed by 1 base and the J gene end by 14 bases; junction bases not matched to a gene: 9. CDR1 is MGHRA, CDR2 YSYEKL, per germline. CDR3 nucleotide sequence: TGCGCCAGCAGCCAAGCCCCGGACAGGGCCGATACCTTC. Protein sequence: CASSQAPDRADTF.

The chain combines TRBV19 with TRBJ2-7, with TRBD1 matching 8 bases. V gave up 8 bases and J gave up 5 bases; unmatched junction bases: 5. The CDR3 consists of 12 residues. Germline CDR1 reads LNHDA; CDR2 reads SQIVND (reference sequence). The CDR3 bases are TGTGCCAGTCGTCAGGGGGCACACGAGCAGTACTTC. Protein sequence: CASRQGAHEQYF.

This chain connects TRBV30 to TRBJ1-1; 8 nucleotides line up with TRBD1. The V segment lost 1 base and the J segment 1 base; nucleotides outside the gene matches: 5. CDR1 and CDR2 from the germline V gene are GTSNPN and SVGIG (reference sequence). This CDR3 region has 15 residues. CDR3 protein: CAWSASGTGNTEAFF. For the CDR3, the DNA is TGTGCCTGGAGTGCATCCGGGACAGGGAACACTGAAGCTTTCTTT.

The CDR3 DNA sequence: TGTGCCAGCAGACAGGGGGTCCTCTATAATTCACCCCTCCACTTT. It translates to CASRQGVLYNSPLHF. V usage is TRBV6-6 and J usage is TRBJ1-6; 8 bases align to TRBD1. This CDR3 spans 15 amino acids. Germline loops: CDR1 MNHNY, CDR2 SVGAGI (reference sequence). V was pared by 6 bases and J by 3 bases, with 4 bases of the junction left unmatched.

The chain employs TRBV19 and TRBJ2-5; 8 bases map to TRBD2. The CDR3 has 16 residues. The germline V gene encodes CDR1 LNHDA and CDR2 SQIVND (reference sequence). The junction had 9 bases not matched to a gene; V was cut back by 1 base and J by 5 bases. For the CDR3, the DNA is TGTGCCAGTAGTATAGCAAACGGGAGGGTCGGTGAGACCCAGTACTTC. This encodes CASSIANGRVGETQYF.

V gene TRBV29-1 combines with J gene TRBJ1-1, with 7 nucleotides matching TRBD1. Germline V gene lookup returns CDR1 SQVTM and CDR2 ANQGSEA. Trimming cost V 6 bases and J 2 bases; bases outside gene matches: 9. The CDR3 contains 14 residues. For the CDR3, the DNA is TGCAGCGTAGCCCTTGGACAGGCTAACACTGAAGCTTTCTTT. Translation gives CSVALGQANTEAFF.

J is TRBJ1-5 and V is TRBV6-6; no reliable D call. The CDR3 length is 14 residues. Germline assignment: CDR1 MNHNY and CDR2 SVGAGI (reference sequence). The ends were cut back, 2 bases at V and 7 bases at J, with 12 bases in the middle. CDR3 nucleotide sequence: TGTGCCAGCAGTTACGGGGAGGTTAGGCAGCCCCAGCATTTT. Translated: CASSYGEVRQPQHF.

This rearrangement joins TRBV12-5 to TRBJ1-1, with D tentatively TRBD1 (6 bases). This CDR3 spans 14 amino acids. The germline V and J ends were trimmed by 0 bases and 5 bases, with 10 bases remaining between them. The V gene's germline CDR1 is LGHNT and CDR2 FRNRAP. CDR3 region: CASGLVRGWTEAFF. As DNA, the CDR3 is TGTGCTAGTGGTTTGGTCAGGGGCTGGACTGAAGCTTTCTTT.

This clone was seen only once. The rearrangement uses TRBV5-1 and TRBJ1-1; 7 positions match TRBD1. The CDR3 covers 15 residues. Per the germline V gene, CDR1 is SGHRS and CDR2 is YFSETQ. V shed 3 bases, J shed 4 bases, and the junction held 9 bases outside the gene matches. CDR3 amino acids: CASSYEVAGGTEAFF. CDR3 DNA: TGCGCCAGCAGCTACGAGGTTGCAGGGGGCACTGAAGCTTTCTTT.

V gene TRBV19 combines with J gene TRBJ2-7; a possible D gene is TRBD1 (5 bases). The CDR3 runs to 15 residues. V was shortened by 5 bases and J by 2 bases, with 16 bases between the two germline ends. The germline V gene has CDR1 LNHDA and CDR2 SQIVND (reference sequence). The CDR3 loop reads CASSRRLKGAYEQYF. In nucleotides, the CDR3 is TGTGCCAGTAGTCGCAGGCTAAAAGGGGCCTACGAGCAGTACTTC.

The V and J genes are TRBV3-1 (or the pseudogene TRBV3-2) and TRBJ2-1; D is uncertain. This CDR3 has 12 amino acids. The V gene's germline CDR1 is LGHDT and CDR2 YNNKEL (reference sequence). V lost 3 bases and J 7 bases, leaving 7 bases between the germline ends. The CDR3 loop reads CASSQTLNEQFF. The CDR3 region has the DNA TGTGCCAGCAGCCAGACTCTAAATGAGCAGTTCTTC.

The rearrangement uses TRBV3-1 (or the pseudogene TRBV3-2) and TRBJ1-2; TRBD1 matches 7 bases. V shed 4 bases and J 2 bases; nucleotides not matched to a gene: 4. CDR1 is LGHDT and CDR2 is YNNKEL in the germline V gene (reference sequence). This CDR3 spans 14 amino acids. CDR3 amino acids: CASSPRQGNYGYTF. The CDR3 region has the DNA TGTGCCAGCAGCCCCCGACAGGGAAACTATGGCTACACCTTC.

The J gene is TRBJ1-1, the V gene TRBV18, with 8 bases aligning to TRBD1. The CDR3 covers 14 residues. The germline gives CDR1 KGHSH, CDR2 LQKENI. J lost 3 bases, V lost 6 bases, and 6 bases had no gene match. The CDR3: CASSPRGLDTEAFF. The CDR3 coding sequence is TGTGCCAGCTCGCCCAGGGGGCTTGACACTGAAGCTTTCTTT.

The chain links TRBV5-1 to TRBJ1-4; D might be TRBD1 (6 bases). Germline V gene sequence: CDR1 SGHRS, CDR2 YFSETQ. V gave up 2 bases and J gave up 6 bases, with 11 bases separating them. CDR3 length: 14 amino acids. CDR3 amino acids: CASSLQGRDEKLFF. For the CDR3, the DNA is TGCGCCAGCAGCTTACAGGGTAGAGATGAAAAACTGTTTTTT.

CDR3 protein: CASSPLTGTGETQYF. CDR3 DNA sequence: TGTGCCAGTTCCCCGCTGACAGGGACAGGGGAGACCCAGTACTTC. The V gene is TRBV19, the J gene TRBJ2-5; TRBD1 aligns across 9 bases. Germline V CDR1 and CDR2: LNHDA, SQIVND (reference sequence). Unmatched junction bases numbered 12, after V lost 8 bases and J lost 5 bases. This CDR3 comprises 15 residues.

This chain uses TRBV7-3 with TRBJ1-1; weak D call: TRBD1 (6 bases). Germline CDR1 is SGHTA and CDR2 is FQGTGA. This CDR3 spans 12 amino acids. V dropped 1 base and J dropped 9 bases, with 9 bases sitting between them. CDR3 sequence reads: CASSLSTGKAFF. The CDR3 DNA sequence: TGTGCCAGCAGCTTAAGTACAGGGAAAGCTTTCTTT.

The rearrangement links TRBV19 to TRBJ2-7; D is perhaps TRBD2 (6 bases). Trimming shortened V by 4 bases and J by 4 bases, and 11 bases separated the two germline ends. This CDR3 has 13 amino acids. CDR1 and CDR2 (germline): LNHDA, SQIVND (reference sequence). The CDR3 DNA reads TGTGCCAGTAGTAGGGAAGGACTATACGAGCAGTACTTC. Translated, it gives CASSREGLYEQYF.